This TCR beta chain came from a study of blood T cell repertoires in COVID-19 (TCRdb year 2020). At the level of the whole study: Samples covering the acute and convalescent phases of COVID-19 were provided by collaborators in the United States, Italy and Spain. Deeply sampled blood TCRbeta repertoires from subjects exposed to, actively infected with, or recovered from COVID-19 were included in the dataset. The repertoires were released in a freely available public database intended as a resource for research on the immune response to SARS-CoV-2. The material from the prospective study consisted of cDNA or gDNA derived from T cells, B-cell-depleted T cells, or PBMCs. Samples came from the ongoing ImmuneRACE study (first 160 participants) plus 1,254 subjects from 6 global collaborators. Where available, HLA class I and class II types were taken from metadata supplied by the sample provider and were not determined by assay-based typing. The sample metadata nearly always contained a de-identified subject ID, COVID-19 status, age in years and sex.

Overall study outcomes, separate from this receptor: The quantity of clinical and demographic metadata differed by source and by participant and was supplied without curation.

Comment on this clone: Which antigen it targets is not known. Qualities for individual bases were not recorded, and no much larger clone is one base off.

A second Seattle source provided samples from volunteer blood donors who had recovered from COVID-19. The collaborating institutions used their own protocols to collect whole blood in K2EDTA tubes. Collaborator samples were shipped for TCRbeta analysis as frozen whole blood, isolated PBMCs, or DNA extracted from either sample type. The germline V gene sets CDR1 to SGHTA and CDR2 to FQGNSA. V is cut back by 5 bases and J by 5 bases, with 8 bases in the junction unmatched. The CDR3 holds 15 amino acids from the cysteine to the phenylalanine. Here the CDR3 DNA is all that survives: 45 bases in frame from base 1. The immunoSEQ Assay, a bias-controlled multiplex PCR, was used to amplify TCRbeta CDR3 regions from genomic DNA. The published analysis was carried out like this. Nucleated cell counts per sample were estimated from amplification of reference gene primers within the assay. To quantify the absolute abundance of each unique TCRbeta CDR3 rearrangement, sequence reads were collapsed and filtered. Productive Simpson clonality was computed per sample as the square root of Simpson's diversity index over productive rearrangements. TCRdb limited this immuneACCESS table to in-frame rearrangements with V and J called. A share of clones is missing; checked studies link under half to unresolved V genes, and the rest is unexplained. The D gene and trimming were derived from the DNA, and the V and J assignments and clone size from that table. In all, the sample holds 200,000 to 250,000 clones, and 86% of those were seen once. The ten top clones hold around 1.7% of the sample.

The chain joins TRBV7-2 to TRBJ1-2; TRBD1 lines up with 10 middle nucleotides. The sequence came from a woman aged 60-70 years who had recovered from COVID-19. Sample: peripheral blood. The DNA is as follows: TGTGCCAGCAGCCCGCGGACAGGGGGGAGGTATGGCTACACCTTC. The translation is CASSPRTGGRYGYTF.